Given below is one T cell receptor (beta chain) in context. Looked up from germline, CDR1 is MDHEN and CDR2 is SYDVKM. The CDR3 is 15 residues long. Trimming stripped 10 bases from V and 6 bases from J, with 22 bases between. This entry comes from a study of tumor-infiltrating lymphocytes in primary liver carcinoma. For the study at large: Productive TCRbeta reads per sample were roughly 3.5 to 8 million, not differing by tissue.

A constant-region primer served to make TCR beta cDNA from roughly 500 ng total RNA. For TCR beta, libraries were produced by three nested multiplex PCR rounds using slightly modified ARM-PCR. With TRBV1-TRBV30 forward primers and a C-beta reverse primer, the first two PCR rounds were run for about 10 cycles each. Each CDR3 protein gets one entry after TCRdb re-called the multiplex PCR reads with MiXCR. The sample contains some 110,000 distinct CDR3 sequences, around 83% of which appear only once. Scientists recovered RNA and DNA together from roughly 20-30 mg of unsorted bulk tissue. Patients were chronically HBV-infected and treatment-naive.

Sequencing was done on a sample of liver tumor tissue from sampling region 3. This sample's subset: tumor region T3, left-lateral pole. The V call is TRBV28, the J call TRBJ2-4; maybe TRBD2 (5 bases). The receptor was derived from a middle-aged man with primary liver carcinoma and hepatitis B virus infection. CDR3 loop: CATLMVGGGVNIQYF. CDR3 nucleotide sequence: TGTGCCACCCTCATGGTCGGTGGAGGAGTAAACATTCAGTACTTC.